The 17 T cell receptor beta chains given below trace back to one sample, sequenced in a study of cytomegalovirus exposure and HLA in healthy donors. In the PCR, 60 Vbeta and 13 Jbeta primers were used. Some clones are missing from TCRdb's copy, which holds only in-frame ones; the method was immunoSEQ multiplex PCR. The sample gives about 130,000 clones, around 78% of which show up once; approximately 3.9% is in the top ten. Source material: PBMCs. The receptors stem from a man aged 35-49 years in good health and CMV-seronegative.

The genes are TRBV6-6 and TRBJ2-4, with D possibly being TRBD1 (8 bases). The ends were cut back, 7 bases at V and 16 bases at J, with 20 bases in the middle. The CDR3 spans 12 residues. CDR1 MNHNY and CDR2 SVGAGI come from the germline V gene (reference sequence). The CDR3 DNA is TGTGCCAGCACCGTGGACAGGGACTATCGATACTTC. Amino acids: CASTVDRDYRYF.

V and J are TRBV4-3 and TRBJ2-2; 7 bases match TRBD1. V lost 4 bases and J lost 4; bases outside the gene matches: 9. Per germline, CDR1 LGHNA and CDR2 YSLEER. This CDR3 is built from 16 residues. The CDR3, as DNA: TGCGCCAGCAGCCCCTCCGGTAGGGGGCTCACCGGGGAGCTGTTTTTT. This encodes CASSPSGRGLTGELFF.

The chain is built from TRBV5-1 and TRBJ1-1; 9 nucleotides line up with TRBD1. With 4 bases clipped from V and 4 bases from J, the junction kept 11 bases outside the gene matches. In germline, CDR1 is SGHRS, CDR2 YFSETQ. The CDR3 length is 16 residues. CDR3 in amino acids: CASSLTSTGGVTEAFF. The DNA for the CDR3 is TGCGCCAGCAGCCTTACGTCGACAGGGGGAGTCACTGAAGCTTTCTTT.

The gene calls are TRBV5-1 and TRBJ2-3; TRBD2 might be the D (5 bases). The CDR3 spans 15 residues. The V end was cut by 1 base, the J end by 3 bases, with 12 bases between. From germline, CDR1 is SGHRS and CDR2 YFSETQ. The CDR3 DNA sequence: TGCGCCAGCAGCTTGAACATCGGGAAAACAGATACGCAGTATTTT. Translation: CASSLNIGKTDTQYF.

The chain uses TRBV7-9 and TRBJ2-2, with no clear D. Trimming cost V 1 base and J 8 bases, with 5 bases left between them. This CDR3 comprises 12 residues. The germline CDR1 and CDR2 sequences are SEHNR and FQNEAQ (reference sequence). DNA for the CDR3: TGTGCCAGCAGCTTAGAGACAGGGGAGCTGTTTTTT. Amino acids: CASSLETGELFF. The complete variable domain, with remaining parts taken from reference TRBV7-9 and TRBJ2-2, reads DTGVSQNPRHKITKRGQNVTFRCDPISEHNRLYWYRQTLGQGPEFLTYFQNEAQLEKSRLLSDRFSAERPKGSFSTLEIQRTEQGDSAMYLCASSLETGELFFGEGSRLTVL.

V usage is TRBV18 and J usage is TRBJ1-2; maybe TRBD1 (5 bases). Germline V gene sequence: CDR1 KGHSH, CDR2 LQKENI. V shed 3 bases and J shed 4 bases, with 18 bases lying between them. The length of the CDR3 is 16 residues. CDR3 nucleotides: TGTGCCAGCTCACCCCAAGGACGGGGGACTACCTATGGCTACACCTTC. Encoded protein: CASSPQGRGTTYGYTF. Supplemented by reference TRBV18 and TRBJ1-2, the full variable domain reads NAGVMQNPRHLVRRRGQEARLRCSPMKGHSHVYWYRQLPEEGLKFMVYLQKENIIDESGMPKERFSAEFPKEGPSILRIQQVVRGDSAAYFCASSPQGRGTTYGYTFGSGTRLTVV.

The chain employs TRBV19 and TRBJ2-7, with D uncertain. The CDR3 runs to 13 residues. Germline V gives CDR1 LNHDA, CDR2 SQIVND (reference sequence). With 3 bases removed from V and 7 bases from J, the gap between germline ends came to 13 bases. DNA of the CDR3: TGTGCCAGTAGTATTTCTAGTAGCTTGGAGCAGTACTTC. It yields the protein CASSISSSLEQYF.

This clone was seen only a few times. The chain recombines TRBV5-8 with TRBJ2-7; a weak D match, TRBD1 (6 bases). This CDR3 comprises 17 residues. The germline V gene has CDR1 SGHTS and CDR2 YDEGEE. V lost 0 bases and J lost 2, with 18 bases in between. The CDR3, as DNA: TGTGCCAGCAGCTTGGGGCCCCCGGGACAAAAAACCTACGAGCAGTACTTC. Its translation is CASSLGPPGQKTYEQYF.

The CDR3 nucleotides are TGTGCCAGCAGTGCCGGACTCTTTGGGCATTTT. Its protein product is CASSAGLFGHF. The rearrangement links TRBV2 to TRBJ1-5; D ambiguous. Trimming shortened V by 4 bases and J by 15 bases, and 13 bases separated the two germline ends. The CDR3 extends over 11 amino acids. Looked up from germline, CDR1 is SNHLY and CDR2 is FYNNEI.

The rearrangement joins TRBV30 to TRBJ1-1; D uncertain. This CDR3 is built from 12 residues. Per the germline V gene, CDR1 is GTSNPN and CDR2 is SVGIG (reference sequence). Trimming pared 4 bases from V and 5 bases from J, leaving 11 bases between. The CDR3 reads CAWTLSRTEAFF. The CDR3 bases are TGTGCCTGGACCCTTAGCCGGACTGAAGCTTTCTTT.

The genes are TRBV7-7 and TRBJ2-2; 8 bases fit TRBD1. J gave up 4 bases and V 5 bases, and 6 bases lay outside the gene matches. The CDR3 has 15 residues. Germline V gene data show CDR1 as SSHAT and CDR2 as FNYEAQ (reference sequence). The CDR3 DNA is TGTGCCAGCAGCCCCACCACAGGGGGCACCGGGGAGCTGTTTTTT. This translates into CASSPTTGGTGELFF. Supplemented by reference TRBV7-7 and TRBJ2-2, the full variable domain reads GAGVSQSPRYKVTKRGQDVTLRCDPISSHATLYWYQQALGQGPEFLTYFNYEAQPDKSGLPSDRFSAERPEGSISTLTIQRTEQRDSAMYRCASSPTTGGTGELFFGEGSRLTVL.

This clone occurred once. The V call is TRBV7-9, the J call TRBJ1-5; D is unresolved. The CDR3 has 12 residues. The ends were cut back, 3 bases at V and 5 bases at J, with 5 bases in the middle. Germline V gene sequence: CDR1 SEHNR, CDR2 FQNEAQ (reference sequence). The CDR3 nucleotides read TGTGCCAGCAGCTTCGGTCATCAGCCCCAGCATTTT. This codes for CASSFGHQPQHF.

The chain joins TRBV6-1 to TRBJ1-1; D may be TRBD1 (5 bases). Germline lookup yields CDR1 MNHNS and CDR2 SASEGT. Trimming shortened V by 4 bases and J by 1 base, and 13 bases separated the two germline ends. The CDR3 runs to 15 residues. The CDR3 region is CASSGKGMGNTEAFF. In DNA, the CDR3 is TGTGCCAGCAGTGGGAAGGGGATGGGGAACACTGAAGCTTTCTTT.

The genes are TRBV5-8 and TRBJ2-5, with 11 bases that match TRBD1. CDR1 SGHTS and CDR2 YDEGEE come from the germline V gene. The J segment lost 1 base and the V segment lost 4 bases, leaving 6 bases of the junction unmatched. This CDR3 region has 16 residues. CDR3 sequence reads: CASSRGQGVVQETQYF. In DNA form, the CDR3 reads TGTGCCAGCAGCCGGGGACAGGGGGTGGTCCAAGAGACCCAGTACTTC.

This clone occurred a few times. The chain links TRBV7-2 to TRBJ2-2; 8 bases fit TRBD2. CDR1 SGHTA and CDR2 FQGNSA come from the germline V gene. This CDR3 is 16 amino acids long. With V trimmed by 2 bases and J by 4 bases, 6 bases remained unmatched. This chain's CDR3 is CASSLMGRGGTGELFF. The CDR3 bases are TGTGCCAGCAGCTTAATGGGACGGGGGGGCACCGGGGAGCTGTTTTTT.

The CDR3 DNA is TGCAGCGTTGACCCCGGGAGCACAGATACGCAGTATTTT. Its translation: CSVDPGSTDTQYF. The genes are TRBV29-1 and TRBJ2-3; D not resolved. V was pared by 3 bases and J by 0 bases, with 7 bases between. The V gene's germline CDR1 is SQVTM and CDR2 ANQGSEA. The CDR3 consists of 13 residues.

CDR3 in amino acids: CSVAVPYEQYF. CDR3 nucleotides: TGCAGCGTTGCAGTTCCCTACGAGCAGTACTTC. The rearrangement links TRBV29-1 to TRBJ2-7; no clear D. Per germline, CDR1 SQVTM and CDR2 ANQGSEA. The V end lost 4 bases, the J end lost 2 bases, and 6 bases lay between the germline ends. This CDR3 has 11 residues.